This TCR beta chain appears in the sequencing data of a study of coeliac disease. Study-level results: Largely private TRB repertoires meant most sequences were sample-unique.

Remarks on this clone: Antigen unknown.

Assay used: immunoSEQ multiplex PCR; TCRdb lists only in-frame clones, some missing. Among approximately 6,700 clones listed, 50% to 65% were seen once. Germline V gene lookup returns CDR1 SGHTA and CDR2 FQGNSA. CDR3 length: 15 amino acids. Trimming left V 1 base short and J 0 bases short, with 10 bases between. The sample comprised lamina propria lymphocytes from the gut. The chain links TRBV7-2 to TRBJ2-7, with TRBD2 as a possible D gene (6 bases). The sequence was collected from a woman in her fifties or sixties with active celiac disease. CDR3 residues: CASSLVAVVSYEQYF. For the CDR3, the DNA is TGTGCCAGCAGCTTAGTAGCGGTCGTCTCCTACGAGCAGTACTTC.